This T cell receptor (beta chain) was obtained from a study of cytomegalovirus exposure and HLA in healthy donors. The CDR3 has 14 residues. In germline, CDR1 is SGHAT, CDR2 FQNNGV. V lost 5 bases to trimming and J lost 0 bases, with 10 bases between them. The table came from immunoSEQ multiplex PCR; TCRdb's copy has only in-frame clones and leaves some out. The sample holds roughly 68,000 clones; around 95% are singletons and the top ten take approximately 2.5%. The sequence derives from a man aged 18 to 35 in good health and CMV-seronegative. Sequencing was done on a sample of PBMCs. This sequence joins TRBV11-2 and TRBJ1-1; D call uncertain. The CDR3 reads CASSQEGLNTEAFF. CDR3 nucleotide sequence: TGTGCCAGCAGCCAAGAGGGTTTGAACACTGAAGCTTTCTTT.